These 32 T cell receptor beta chains came from one sample sequenced in a study of TIL therapy for anti-PD-1-resistant metastatic lung cancer. Time point described: pre-treatment sample, taken before nivolumab and TIL therapy. This was the immunoSEQ v3 assay. Assay: immunoSEQ multiplex PCR; the TCRdb copy retains only in-frame clones and omits some. Of tens of thousands of clones in the sample, 65% to 90% were seen once. The sequenced sample was blood, obtained at baseline. The source of these receptors is a person between 25 and 79 years old with non-small cell lung cancer.

V gene TRBV7-2 combines with J gene TRBJ1-2; TRBD1 agrees at 7 bases. Germline trimming cut 3 bases from V and 8 bases from J; bases unmatched to any gene: 9. CDR1 SGHTA and CDR2 FQGNSA come from the germline V gene. The CDR3 spans 14 residues. The CDR3 spells CASSLDRFIGGYTF. In nucleotides, the CDR3 is TGTGCCAGCAGCTTGGACAGGTTTATCGGGGGCTACACCTTC. The full variable domain, completed using reference TRBV7-2 and TRBJ1-2, is GAGVSQSPSNKVTEKGKDVELRCDPISGHTALYWYRQSLGQGLEFLIYFQGNSAPDKSGLPSDRFSAERTGGSVSTLTIQRTQQEDSAVYLCASSLDRFIGGYTFGSGTRLTVV.

In its sample, this clone was seen once. The chain combines TRBV6-2 or TRBV6-3 with TRBJ2-3; TRBD2 matches 10 bases. This CDR3 is 18 amino acids long. V shed 0 bases and J 2 bases; nucleotides not matched to a gene: 8. Looked up from germline, CDR1 is MNHEY and CDR2 is SVGEGT. The CDR3 region has the DNA TGTGCCAGCAGTTACTCGCGTGAAGCGGGGGGGAACACAGATACGCAGTATTTT. Translating it yields CASSYSREAGGNTDTQYF.

This clone was counted once. This chain links TRBV13 with TRBJ1-2; 7 nucleotides align to TRBD1. Germline values: CDR1 PRHDT, CDR2 FYEKMQ (reference sequence). The CDR3 consists of 14 residues. The V and J ends lost 5 bases and 2 bases, in that order; junction bases with no gene match: 5. The CDR3 region is CASSRQGLNYGYTF. As DNA, the CDR3 is TGTGCCAGCAGCCGACAGGGACTCAACTATGGCTACACCTTC. Variable domain in full (rest from reference TRBV13 and TRBJ1-2): AAGVIQSPRHLIKEKRETATLKCYPIPRHDTVYWYQQGPGQDPQFLISFYEKMQSDKGSIPDRFSAQQFSDYHSELNMSSLELGDSALYFCASSRQGLNYGYTFGSGTRLTVV.

The chain carries TRBV4-3 and TRBJ2-5; TRBD1 aligns across 9 bases. Germline V CDR1 and CDR2: LGHNA, YSLEER. The junction had 12 bases not matched to a gene; V was cut back by 0 bases and J by 7 bases. The CDR3 loop spans 17 amino acids. The CDR3 loop reads CASSQDHRDRDPGTQYF. For the CDR3, the DNA is TGCGCCAGCAGCCAAGATCACCGGGACAGGGACCCGGGGACCCAGTACTTC.

The chain is built from TRBV5-6 and TRBJ2-7; no clear D gene. The CDR3 totals 13 residues. The V gene's germline CDR1 is SGHDT and CDR2 YYEEEE. Trimming stripped 3 bases from V and 2 bases from J, with 9 bases between. The CDR3 DNA is TGTGCCAGCAGCTCCTACACGACCTACGAGCAGTACTTC. It translates to CASSSYTTYEQYF.

This chain uses TRBV14 with TRBJ1-4; D is uncertain. Germline CDR1 SGHDN, CDR2 FVKESK. CDR3 length equals 16 residues. Trimming stripped 4 bases from V and 0 bases from J, with 12 bases between. CDR3 DNA: TGTGCCAGCAGCCTTGCCCGCGGAACAACTAATGAAAAACTGTTTTTT. It translates to CASSLARGTTNEKLFF. The whole variable domain, remainder taken from reference TRBV14 and TRBJ1-4, is EAGVTQFPSHSVIEKGQTVTLRCDPISGHDNLYWYRRVMGKEIKFLLHFVKESKQDESGMPNNRFLAERTGGTYSTLKVQPAELEDSGVYFCASSLARGTTNEKLFFGSGTQLSVL.

This chain links TRBV24-1 with TRBJ2-2, with 9 bases that match TRBD1. The germline gives CDR1 KGHDR, CDR2 SFDVKD. CDR3 length: 15 residues. The V segment lost 12 bases and the J segment 2 bases; nucleotides outside the gene matches: 9. Written as DNA, the CDR3 is TGTGCCGCGTCCGGGACAGGGTTTAACACCGGGGAGCTGTTTTTT. Protein: CAASGTGFNTGELFF.

V is TRBV2 and J is TRBJ2-5; D is possibly TRBD2 (6 bases). V lost 4 bases and J lost 1, with 10 bases in between. This CDR3 contains 14 residues. Germline loops: CDR1 SNHLY, CDR2 FYNNEI. In nucleotides, the CDR3 is TGTGCCAGCAGTGGGATAGCGGCCCAAGAGACCCAGTACTTC. Amino acids: CASSGIAAQETQYF. Supplemented by reference TRBV2 and TRBJ2-5, the full variable domain reads EPEVTQTPSHQVTQMGQEVILRCVPISNHLYFYWYRQILGQKVEFLVSFYNNEISEKSEIFDDQFSVERPDGSNFTLKIRSTKLEDSAMYFCASSGIAAQETQYFGPGTRLLVL.

This chain links TRBV27 with TRBJ2-1, with D possibly being TRBD1 or TRBD2 (5 bases each). The germline V and J ends were trimmed by 3 bases and 0 bases, with 12 bases remaining between them. From germline, CDR1 is MNHEY and CDR2 SMNVEV (reference sequence). The CDR3 length is 16 residues. CDR3 nucleotides: TGTGCCAGCAGTTTGTGGGGACGAAGCTCCTACAATGAGCAGTTCTTC. It encodes CASSLWGRSSYNEQFF.

The chain carries TRBV7-3 and TRBJ2-7; tentative D call: TRBD2 (5 bases). Between the trimmed V and J ends, which lost 1 base and 6 bases, there was a span of 16 bases. CDR1 is SGHTA, CDR2 FQGTGA, per germline. The CDR3 extends over 15 amino acids. The CDR3 reads CASSLIAASTPEQYF. For the CDR3, the DNA is TGTGCCAGCAGCTTAATCGCGGCTAGCACTCCCGAGCAGTACTTC.

The chain links TRBV7-9 to TRBJ2-1; 9 positions agree with TRBD2. This CDR3 comprises 16 residues. Germline V gives CDR1 SEHNR, CDR2 FQNEAQ (reference sequence). V was pared by 5 bases and J by 4 bases, with 9 bases of the junction left unmatched. This chain's CDR3 is CASSPPGLAGYNEQFF. DNA for the CDR3: TGTGCCAGCAGCCCACCCGGGCTAGCGGGGTACAATGAGCAGTTCTTC.

The genes are TRBV13 and TRBJ1-2; the match to TRBD1 covers 8 bases. The CDR3 covers 14 residues. V shed 5 bases and J 4 bases; nucleotides not matched to a gene: 6. Germline assignment: CDR1 PRHDT and CDR2 FYEKMQ (reference sequence). CDR3 DNA: TGTGCCAGCAGCCCCGGACAGGGCGGCTATGGCTACACCTTC. Translation gives CASSPGQGGYGYTF.

The chain joins TRBV5-1 to TRBJ1-1, with D unclear. V lost 4 bases and J lost 1, with 23 bases in between. This CDR3 is built from 18 residues. Germline V CDR1 and CDR2: SGHRS, YFSETQ. CDR3 DNA: TGCGCCAGCAGCCACACAACCGCCGCGGTGGCAGAGAACACTGAAGCTTTCTTT. Protein sequence: CASSHTTAAVAENTEAFF.

The chain carries TRBV11-3 and TRBJ2-7; D is undetermined. Germline CDR1 is SGHNT and CDR2 is YENEEA. The length of the CDR3 is 13 residues. V lost 3 bases and J lost 5, with 11 bases in between. CDR3 DNA sequence: TGTGCCAGCAGCTTGAATCGAGACCACGAGCAGTACTTC. Translating gives CASSLNRDHEQYF.

This clone has just a few counts. This chain uses TRBV6-6 with TRBJ2-1; D possibly matches TRBD1 or TRBD2 (6 bases each). The V end was cut by 7 bases, the J end by 8 bases, with 18 bases between. CDR1 is MNHNY and CDR2 is SVGAGI in the germline V gene (reference sequence). The CDR3 has 14 amino acids. The CDR3 DNA reads TGTGCCAGCAAACGAAGGGGGGACATAGATGAGCAGTTCTTC. It specifies CASKRRGDIDEQFF.

This clone was observed once. The genes are TRBV5-5 and TRBJ2-3, with TRBD2 matching 12 bases. The junction had 12 bases not matched to a gene; V was cut back by 7 bases and J by 9 bases. In germline, CDR1 is SGHKS, CDR2 YYEKEE (reference sequence). The CDR3 length is 15 residues. CDR3 protein: CASLESSGGARTQYF. CDR3 bases: TGTGCCAGCTTAGAGTCTAGCGGGGGGGCCCGGACGCAGTATTTT.

This chain joins TRBV10-3 and TRBJ2-1; D not resolved. CDR3 size: 15 residues. Germline-derived CDR1 and CDR2 are ENHRY and SYGVKD. V was shortened by 0 bases and J by 9 bases, with 15 bases between the two germline ends. CDR3 in amino acids: CAISESNTNSIEQFF. The DNA for the CDR3 is TGTGCCATCAGTGAGTCGAATACTAATTCCATTGAGCAGTTCTTC.

The sample holds a few counts of this clone. The chain has TRBV4-3 and TRBJ1-1; 10 nucleotides match TRBD1. Germline V gives CDR1 LGHNA, CDR2 YSLEER. This CDR3 region has 16 residues. V shed 1 base and J 3 bases; nucleotides not matched to a gene: 5. The CDR3 is CASSQAEGTGDTEAFF. CDR3 DNA: TGCGCCAGCAGCCAAGCGGAAGGGACAGGGGACACTGAAGCTTTCTTT.

This clone was picked up one time. This chain connects TRBV14 to TRBJ1-1; a weak D match, TRBD1 (6 bases). The CDR3 is made up of 14 amino acids. Germline V gene sequence: CDR1 SGHDN, CDR2 FVKESK. Trimming pared 4 bases from V and 5 bases from J, leaving 14 bases between. CDR3 residues: CASSRELQGTEAFF. CDR3 coding DNA: TGTGCCAGCAGCCGCGAATTACAGGGAACTGAAGCTTTCTTT.

This chain joins TRBV24-1 and TRBJ2-5, with D maybe TRBD1 (5 bases). Germline V CDR1 and CDR2: KGHDR, SFDVKD. This CDR3 region has 13 residues. V lost 4 bases and J lost 4, with 9 bases in between. CDR3: CATSEGVGETQYF. Written as DNA, the CDR3 is TGTGCCACCAGTGAAGGGGTTGGAGAGACCCAGTACTTC.

V is TRBV24-1 and J is TRBJ1-2; TRBD1 might be the D (6 bases). Trimming took off 5 bases at V and 8 bases at J, with 11 bases between the two ends. CDR1 and CDR2 (germline): KGHDR, SFDVKD. CDR3 size: 12 residues. DNA of the CDR3: TGTGCCACCAGTGGGGGGGCTCAAGGCTACACCTTC. Residues: CATSGGAQGYTF.

The chain joins TRBV24-1 to TRBJ2-5; no reliable D call. Trimming removed 1 base at V and 5 bases at J, with 7 bases between. Germline values: CDR1 KGHDR, CDR2 SFDVKD. This CDR3 region has 13 residues. The CDR3 coding sequence is TGTGCCACCAGTGATTTCCGGGCCGAGACCCAGTACTTC. Its protein is CATSDFRAETQYF.

The gene calls are TRBV5-4 and TRBJ2-2, with D unclear. Germline loops: CDR1 SGHNT, CDR2 YYREEE (reference sequence). V was pared by 1 base and J by 5 bases, with 9 bases between. The CDR3 spans 14 residues. This CDR3 is CASSLSGKTGELFF. CDR3 nucleotides: TGTGCCAGCAGCTTGTCAGGCAAGACCGGGGAGCTGTTTTTT.

This sequence joins TRBV7-9 and TRBJ2-4, with D tentatively TRBD1 or TRBD2 (5 bases each). V lost 5 bases and J lost 2, with 16 bases in between. CDR3 length equals 16 residues. CDR1 and CDR2 (germline): SEHNR, FQNEAQ (reference sequence). This CDR3 reads CASSTEGSSTKNIQYF. DNA of the CDR3: TGTGCCAGCAGCACCGAGGGGTCTTCGACCAAAAACATTCAGTACTTC.

The V and J genes are TRBV14 and TRBJ2-2; TRBD1 matches 8 bases. The CDR3 spans 15 residues. Germline CDR1 is SGHDN and CDR2 is FVKESK. V lost 3 bases to trimming and J lost 1 base; unmatched junction nucleotides: 1. The CDR3 DNA reads as TGTGCCAGCAGCCACAGGGGGCTGAACACCGGGGAGCTGTTTTTT. Translated: CASSHRGLNTGELFF.

This chain uses TRBV7-2 with TRBJ2-5, with TRBD2 identical over 16 bases. The CDR3 sequence is 17 residues long. V shed 2 bases, J shed 5 bases, and the junction held 5 bases outside the gene matches. Germline V gene sequence: CDR1 SGHTA, CDR2 FQGNSA. In nucleotides, the CDR3 is TGTGCCAGCAGCTTATTTGGGACTAGCGGGGGGGGTGAGACCCAGTACTTC. Encoded protein: CASSLFGTSGGGETQYF.

The chain combines TRBV19 with TRBJ2-3; D may be TRBD2 (6 bases). Germline values: CDR1 LNHDA, CDR2 SQIVND (reference sequence). V was cut by 4 bases and J by 2 bases, with 16 bases left in between. The CDR3 is 16 amino acids. DNA of the CDR3: TGTGCCAGTAGTACCACCTCGCGGGGCTCCACAGATACGCAGTATTTT. Its protein is CASSTTSRGSTDTQYF. The complete variable domain, with remaining parts taken from reference TRBV19 and TRBJ2-3, reads DGGITQSPKYLFRKEGQNVTLSCEQNLNHDAMYWYRQDPGQGLRLIYYSQIVNDFQKGDIAEGYSVSREKKESFPLTVTSAQKNPTAFYLCASSTTSRGSTDTQYFGPGTRLTVL.

The J gene is TRBJ2-7, the V gene TRBV6-5; D gene unclear. The CDR3 extends over 12 amino acids. The germline gives CDR1 MNHEY, CDR2 SVGAGI. Trimming took off 8 bases at V and 4 bases at J, with 12 bases between the two ends. DNA of the CDR3: TGTGCCAGCGATTTCAGAAAATACGAGCAGTACTTC. Protein product: CASDFRKYEQYF.

This chain uses TRBV5-1 with TRBJ2-1; 13 bases fit TRBD2. The germline CDR1 and CDR2 sequences are SGHRS and YFSETQ. The CDR3 contains 19 residues. V dropped 1 base and J dropped 0; count of bases not matched to a gene: 7. DNA of the CDR3: TGCGCCAGCAGCTTGTTGGGACTAGCGGGGTCCAGCTCCTACAATGAGCAGTTCTTC. This encodes CASSLLGLAGSSSYNEQFF.

The rearrangement joins TRBV7-2 to TRBJ2-7; maybe TRBD1 (5 bases). Per the germline V gene, CDR1 is SGHTA and CDR2 is FQGNSA. Trimming left V 2 bases short and J 6 bases short, with 8 bases between. This CDR3 has 12 amino acids. In nucleotides, the CDR3 is TGTGCCAGCAGCTTACCAGGGCCCGAGCAGTACTTC. Amino acid sequence: CASSLPGPEQYF.

The chain uses TRBV27 and TRBJ2-1; the match to TRBD2 covers 8 bases. The germline V gene has CDR1 MNHEY and CDR2 SMNVEV (reference sequence). The V and J ends lost 2 bases and 10 bases, in that order; junction bases with no gene match: 10. This CDR3 is 15 amino acids long. The CDR3 reads CASSLASGSRGEQFF. The CDR3 DNA follows: TGTGCCAGCAGTTTAGCGAGCGGGAGTCGTGGAGAGCAGTTCTTC.

The chain is built from TRBV7-2 and TRBJ2-3, with unresolved D. V was clipped by 1 base and J by 2 bases, with 13 bases between them. The CDR3 length is 16 residues. Germline CDR1 and CDR2: SGHTA and FQGNSA. CDR3 nucleotide sequence: TGTGCCAGCAGCTTAGGGCCCCTATACTACACAGATACGCAGTATTTT. This codes for CASSLGPLYYTDTQYF.